The T cell receptor (beta chain) under discussion was sequenced for a study of cytomegalovirus exposure and HLA in healthy donors. V was clipped by 6 bases and J by 4 bases, with 12 bases between them. CDR3 length: 13 amino acids. Per the germline V gene, CDR1 is SNHLY and CDR2 is FYNNEI. The PCR employed 60 Vbeta primers together with 13 Jbeta primers. Libraries were prepared by immunoSEQ multiplex PCR; TCRdb keeps only in-frame clonotypes and omits some of them. The sample has under 200,000 clones, 80% seen once. The TCR sequence derives from a human donor in good health. The sequenced material came from PBMCs. The chain employs TRBV2 and TRBJ1-1; D is perhaps TRBD1 (6 bases). The CDR3 DNA sequence: TGTGCCAGCAGGGGGGCCCGAGCCACTGAAGCTTTCTTT. Its translation: CASRGARATEAFF.